A single sample gave rise to the 26 T cell receptor beta chains below, sequenced in a study of CD8 T cells in Susac syndrome. RNA amounts of roughly 0.45 to 1 ug underwent reverse transcription with random hexamers. TCRdb recomputed calls from the immunoSEQ multiplex PCR reads with MiXCR, one row per CDR3 protein. The sample shows about 400,000 distinct CDR3 sequences, around 85% of them seen only once. Sequenced material: CD8+ T cells from PBMCs. Every receptor here comes from a human donor with multiple sclerosis.

The sample holds one count of this clonotype. The gene calls are TRBV4-1 and TRBJ2-6, with D unresolved. This CDR3 is built from 16 residues. The germline V gene encodes CDR1 MGHRA and CDR2 YSYEKL. V was trimmed by 4 bases and J by 2 bases, leaving 12 bases between them. CDR3 sequence (DNA): TGCGCCAGCAGCCCCCACAAGGGCGCTGGGGCCAACGTCCTGACTTTC. The encoded protein is CASSPHKGAGANVLTF.

This clonotype was picked up one time. The genes are TRBV7-9 and TRBJ2-1; a weak D match, TRBD1 (6 bases). Looked up from germline, CDR1 is SEHNR and CDR2 is FQNEAQ (reference sequence). This CDR3 contains 15 residues. The V end lost 5 bases, the J end lost 4 bases, and 15 bases lay between the germline ends. DNA of the CDR3: TGTGCCAGCAGCCATGATTATGACAGGTACAATGAGCAGTTCTTC. Its translation is CASSHDYDRYNEQFF.

This chain joins TRBV25-1 and TRBJ2-7; possible D gene TRBD2, 5 bases. The germline V and J ends were trimmed by 7 bases and 5 bases, with 12 bases remaining between them. The CDR3 contains 12 residues. CDR1 is MGHDK and CDR2 is SYGVNS in the germline V gene. The CDR3 is CASINPGDEQYF. The CDR3, as DNA: TGTGCCAGCATTAACCCCGGGGACGAGCAGTACTTC.

This rearrangement joins TRBV30 to TRBJ2-1; 9 bases agree with TRBD1. Germline assignment: CDR1 GTSNPN and CDR2 SVGIG (reference sequence). The CDR3 loop spans 14 amino acids. Unmatched junction bases numbered 7, after V lost 4 bases and J lost 6 bases. CDR3 nucleotide sequence: TGTGCCTGGACCCCGGGACAGGGCCCCAATGAGCAGTTCTTC. As protein: CAWTPGQGPNEQFF.

In DNA form, the CDR3 reads TGTGCCAGCAGCCAAATGGACACCTCCTTCTCCTACGAGCAGTACTTC. This translates into CASSQMDTSFSYEQYF. This sequence joins TRBV11-2 and TRBJ2-7; D is perhaps TRBD1 (5 bases). The CDR3 loop spans 16 amino acids. The germline V gene has CDR1 SGHAT and CDR2 FQNNGV. V was pared by 5 bases and J by 0 bases, with 17 bases between. The complete variable domain, with remaining parts taken from reference TRBV11-2 and TRBJ2-7, reads EAGVAQSPRYKIIEKRQSVAFWCNPISGHATLYWYQQILGQGPKLLIQFQNNGVVDDSQLPKDRFSAERLKGVDSTLKIQPAKLEDSAVYLCASSQMDTSFSYEQYFGPGTRLTVT.

The chain couples TRBV4-1 to TRBJ2-3; D is unresolved. The CDR3 runs to 14 residues. The germline CDR1 and CDR2 sequences are MGHRA and YSYEKL. V was clipped by 1 base and J by 4 bases, with 9 bases between them. DNA for the CDR3: TGCGCCAGCAGCCAAGGAGTTTTCGCAGATACGCAGTATTTT. Its translation is CASSQGVFADTQYF.

The gene calls are TRBV6-1 and TRBJ1-5, with D hard to call. V lost 7 bases to trimming and J lost 7 bases, with 17 bases between them. Germline CDR1 is MNHNS and CDR2 is SASEGT. CDR3 length: 14 residues. The CDR3: CASKHLSSSQPQHF. CDR3 sequence (DNA): TGTGCCAGCAAGCATTTGAGCTCCTCGCAGCCCCAGCATTTT.

The chain has TRBV7-6 and TRBJ1-1; D is undetermined. Germline V gene sequence: CDR1 SGHVS, CDR2 FNYEAQ. CDR3 length: 17 amino acids. With 5 bases removed from V and 5 bases from J, the gap between germline ends came to 24 bases. The CDR3 is CASSGGYYRTGRTEAFF. The DNA of the CDR3 is TGTGCCAGCAGCGGTGGTTACTACAGAACGGGTCGAACTGAAGCTTTCTTT.

This chain connects TRBV27 to TRBJ2-1; the D gene is possibly TRBD2 (6 bases). Germline CDR1 is MNHEY and CDR2 is SMNVEV (reference sequence). This CDR3 spans 16 amino acids. The germline V and J ends were trimmed by 2 bases and 4 bases, with 15 bases remaining between them. DNA of the CDR3: TGTGCCAGCAGTTTAATCGGGGGACCTTTTTACAATGAGCAGTTCTTC. Protein sequence: CASSLIGGPFYNEQFF.

The V call is TRBV27, the J call TRBJ2-1; 9 nucleotides agree with TRBD2. V shed 7 bases and J 7 bases; nucleotides not matched to a gene: 11. The CDR3 runs to 15 residues. CDR1 and CDR2 from the germline V gene are MNHEY and SMNVEV (reference sequence). Here the CDR3 reads CASTELAGYWNEQFF. CDR3 nucleotide sequence: TGTGCCAGCACCGAACTAGCGGGCTATTGGAATGAGCAGTTCTTC.

V usage is TRBV29-1 and J usage is TRBJ1-1; D uncertain. V lost 5 bases to trimming and J lost 6 bases, with 10 bases between them. The CDR3 extends over 11 amino acids. Looked up from germline, CDR1 is SQVTM and CDR2 is ANQGSEA. CDR3 residues: CSVKAGAEAFF. CDR3 bases: TGCAGCGTTAAGGCAGGAGCTGAAGCTTTCTTT.

The chain uses TRBV4-1 and TRBJ1-6; D is undetermined. This CDR3 contains 16 residues. CDR1 is MGHRA, CDR2 YSYEKL, per germline. V gave up 2 bases and J gave up 0 bases, with 8 bases separating them. In DNA, the CDR3 is TGCGCCAGCAGCCAATTCCAAAACTCCTATAATTCACCCCTCCACTTT. Translating gives CASSQFQNSYNSPLHF.

The rearrangement joins TRBV12-3 or TRBV12-4 to TRBJ1-5, with D unresolved. Trimming cost V 1 base and J 0 bases, with 7 bases left between them. The CDR3 contains 15 residues. CDR3: CASSLDGYSNQPQHF. The CDR3 coding sequence is TGTGCCAGCAGTTTAGACGGTTATAGCAATCAGCCCCAGCATTTT.

The rearrangement links TRBV12-3 or TRBV12-4 to TRBJ2-2; the D is unclear. Deletions cut 6 bases from V and 0 bases from J, with 14 bases between. The CDR3 is 16 amino acids. The CDR3 DNA is TGTGCCAGCAGGTCTCTGTTACCCTCGAACACCGGGGAGCTGTTTTTT. Protein product: CASRSLLPSNTGELFF.

The J gene is TRBJ2-1, the V gene TRBV4-1; no definite D call. Germline V gives CDR1 MGHRA, CDR2 YSYEKL. Trimming shortened V by 1 base and J by 6 bases, and 10 bases separated the two germline ends. The CDR3 is made up of 14 amino acids. The CDR3 loop is CASSQGHGPNEQFF. CDR3 sequence (DNA): TGCGCCAGCAGCCAAGGTCATGGGCCCAATGAGCAGTTCTTC.

This clonotype was seen just once. The V and J genes are TRBV4-1 and TRBJ2-7; D is ambiguous. The CDR3 spans 15 residues. Germline CDR1 and CDR2: MGHRA and YSYEKL. Between the trimmed V and J ends, which lost 6 bases and 2 bases, there was a span of 17 bases. CDR3 in amino acids: CASSLVLRMAYEQYF. The CDR3 nucleotides read TGCGCCAGCAGTCTGGTCCTGAGGATGGCCTACGAGCAGTACTTC.

The chain is built from TRBV2 and TRBJ2-5; TRBD2 matches at 11 bases. The CDR3 spans 15 residues. Germline CDR1 is SNHLY and CDR2 is FYNNEI. V gave up 6 bases and J gave up 4 bases; unmatched junction bases: 7. CDR3 amino acids: CASSPIAGGLETQYF. The CDR3, as DNA: TGTGCCAGCAGCCCTATAGCGGGGGGGCTAGAGACCCAGTACTTC.

This chain joins TRBV29-1 and TRBJ1-1; 11 nucleotides align to TRBD1. Trimming at V came to 5 bases and at J to 5 bases, leaving 4 bases not matched to a gene. This CDR3 comprises 13 residues. CDR1 and CDR2 (germline): SQVTM, ANQGSEA. The CDR3 protein is CSVPGTGGTEAFF. The DNA of the CDR3 is TGCAGCGTTCCCGGGACAGGGGGAACTGAAGCTTTCTTT.

This clonotype was counted between two and nine times. The chain is built from TRBV19 and TRBJ1-1, with D unclear. Germline CDR1 and CDR2: LNHDA and SQIVND (reference sequence). The CDR3 loop spans 14 amino acids. V lost 4 bases and J lost 0, with 9 bases in between. CDR3 nucleotides: TGTGCCAGTAGTAGACGTGGGCTGAACACTGAAGCTTTCTTT. Its protein is CASSRRGLNTEAFF.

This chain connects TRBV5-6 to TRBJ1-1, with D possibly matching TRBD1 (6 bases). CDR1 and CDR2 from the germline V gene are SGHDT and YYEEEE. The CDR3 totals 12 residues. The germline V and J ends were trimmed by 5 bases and 4 bases, with 9 bases remaining between them. In nucleotides, the CDR3 is TGTGCCAGCAGGACGGGGGCCACTGAAGCTTTCTTT. Its protein is CASRTGATEAFF.

This clonotype was counted a single time. As DNA, the CDR3 is TGTGCCAGCAGTTACTCGGGCAGACACTCTGGGGCCAACGTCCTGACTTTC. Residues: CASSYSGRHSGANVLTF. The chain links TRBV6-5 to TRBJ2-6; D gene ambiguous. The CDR3 is 17 amino acids. Trimming removed 0 bases from V and 0 bases from J, with 9 bases in between. Germline assignment: CDR1 MNHEY and CDR2 SVGAGI.

The chain links TRBV19 to TRBJ2-3, with no clear D. Trimming removed 5 bases at V and 1 base at J, with 13 bases between. This CDR3 is built from 15 residues. Germline CDR1 is LNHDA and CDR2 is SQIVND (reference sequence). CDR3 sequence (DNA): TGTGCCAGTAGTTTTGAAGTTGTCGGCACAGATACGCAGTATTTT. Translating gives CASSFEVVGTDTQYF.

The chain combines TRBV10-1 with TRBJ2-7; 12 bases match TRBD1. Unmatched junction bases numbered 9, after V lost 7 bases and J lost 8 bases. The CDR3 has 14 residues. Germline V gene lookup returns CDR1 WNHNN and CDR2 SYGVQD (reference sequence). The CDR3 reads CASITGTGGAQQYF. As DNA, the CDR3 is TGCGCCAGCATCACCGGGACAGGGGGCGCCCAGCAGTACTTC.

The gene calls are TRBV29-1 and TRBJ1-2, with 10 bases matching TRBD1. Germline V gene data show CDR1 as SQVTM and CDR2 as ANQGSEA. Trimming took 5 bases from V and 4 from J; bases not matched to a gene: 13. The CDR3 loop spans 16 amino acids. The CDR3 sequence: CSVWRDRGSTGYGYTF. In DNA, the CDR3 is TGCAGCGTTTGGCGGGACAGGGGATCTACCGGCTATGGCTACACCTTC. Based on the CDR3 plus reference TRBV29-1 and TRBJ1-2, the full variable domain is SAVISQKPSRDICQRGTSLTIQCQVDSQVTMMFWYRQQPGQSLTLIATANQGSEATYESGFVIDKFPISRPNLTFSTLTVSNMSPEDSSIYLCSVWRDRGSTGYGYTFGSGTRLTVV.

The CDR3 DNA reads TGTGCCAGCAGCACCCCCGGGACGTTGGATGAGCAGTACTTC. It codes for CASSTPGTLDEQYF. J is TRBJ2-7 and V is TRBV7-9; possibly TRBD1 or TRBD2 for D (5 bases each). Germline-derived CDR1 and CDR2 are SEHNR and FQNEAQ (reference sequence). This CDR3 contains 14 residues. Trimming cost V 5 bases and J 7 bases, with 18 bases left between them.

The chain carries TRBV6-1 and TRBJ1-1; possible D gene TRBD1, 6 bases. Between the trimmed V and J ends, which lost 11 bases and 4 bases, there was a span of 20 bases. The V gene's germline CDR1 is MNHNS and CDR2 SASEGT. This CDR3 comprises 14 residues. The CDR3 is CACLVHIGGTEAFF. The CDR3 DNA follows: TGTGCCTGTCTAGTTCATATAGGGGGCACTGAAGCTTTCTTT.